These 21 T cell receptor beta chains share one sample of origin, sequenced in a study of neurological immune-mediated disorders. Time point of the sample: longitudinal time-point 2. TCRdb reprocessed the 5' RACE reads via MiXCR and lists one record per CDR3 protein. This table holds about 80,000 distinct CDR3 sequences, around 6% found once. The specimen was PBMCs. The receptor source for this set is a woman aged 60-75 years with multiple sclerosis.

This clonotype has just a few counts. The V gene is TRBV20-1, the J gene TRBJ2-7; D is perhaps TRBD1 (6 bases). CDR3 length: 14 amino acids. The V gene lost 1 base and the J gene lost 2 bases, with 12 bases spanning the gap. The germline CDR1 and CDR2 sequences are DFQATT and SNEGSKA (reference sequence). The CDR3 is CSARAQGPTYEQYF. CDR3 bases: TGCAGTGCTAGAGCACAGGGACCCACCTACGAGCAGTACTTC.

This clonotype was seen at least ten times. The CDR3, as DNA: TGCAGCGTTGTTCCCGATTACAATGAGCAGTTCTTC. The encoded protein is CSVVPDYNEQFF. The V gene is TRBV29-1, the J gene TRBJ2-1; D is undetermined. Trimming removed 4 bases from V and 4 bases from J, with 8 bases in between. Germline V gives CDR1 SQVTM, CDR2 ANQGSEA. The CDR3 length is 12 residues.

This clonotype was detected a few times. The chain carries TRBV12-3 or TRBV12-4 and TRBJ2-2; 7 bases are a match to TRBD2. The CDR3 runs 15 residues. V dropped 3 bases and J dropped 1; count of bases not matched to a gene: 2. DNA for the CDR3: TGTGCCAGCAGTTTCGGGACTAAGAACACCGGGGAGCTGTTTTTT. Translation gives CASSFGTKNTGELFF.

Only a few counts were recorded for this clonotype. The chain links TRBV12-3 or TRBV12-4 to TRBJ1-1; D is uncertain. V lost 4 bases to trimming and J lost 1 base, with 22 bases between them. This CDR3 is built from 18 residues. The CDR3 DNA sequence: TGTGCCAGCAGTTCCGGGAGGGTGGCAGCACGGCAGAACACTGAAGCTTTCTTT. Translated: CASSSGRVAARQNTEAFF.

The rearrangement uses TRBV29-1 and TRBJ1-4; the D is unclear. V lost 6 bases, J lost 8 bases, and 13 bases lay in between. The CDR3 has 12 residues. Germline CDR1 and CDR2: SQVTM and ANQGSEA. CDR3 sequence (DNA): TGCAGCGTGGCGGACCCGGGCGAAAAACTGTTTTTT. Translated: CSVADPGEKLFF.

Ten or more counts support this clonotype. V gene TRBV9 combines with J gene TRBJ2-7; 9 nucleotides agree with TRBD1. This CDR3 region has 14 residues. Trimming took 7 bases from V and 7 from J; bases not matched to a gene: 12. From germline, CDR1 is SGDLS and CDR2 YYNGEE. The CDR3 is CASSVGQGIKEQYF. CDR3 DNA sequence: TGTGCCAGCTCGGTGGGACAGGGAATTAAAGAGCAGTACTTC.

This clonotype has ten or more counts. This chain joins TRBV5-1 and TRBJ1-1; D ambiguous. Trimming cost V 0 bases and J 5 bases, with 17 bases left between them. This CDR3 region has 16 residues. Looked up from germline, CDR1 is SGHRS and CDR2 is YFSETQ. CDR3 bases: TGCGCCAGCAGCTTGGAGTCCTTCGTGGGAAAAACTGAAGCTTTCTTT. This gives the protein CASSLESFVGKTEAFF.

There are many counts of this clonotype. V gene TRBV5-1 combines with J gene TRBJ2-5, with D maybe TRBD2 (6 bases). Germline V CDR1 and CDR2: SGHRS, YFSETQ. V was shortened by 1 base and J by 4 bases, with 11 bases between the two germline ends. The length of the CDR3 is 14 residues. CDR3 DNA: TGCGCCAGCAGCTTGTCAGGGAGGAGAGAGACCCAGTACTTC. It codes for CASSLSGRRETQYF. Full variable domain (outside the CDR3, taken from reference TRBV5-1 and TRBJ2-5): KAGVTQTPRYLIKTRGQQVTLSCSPISGHRSVSWYQQTPGQGLQFLFEYFSETQRNKGNFPGRFSGRQFSNSRSEMNVSTLELGDSALYLCASSLSGRRETQYFGPGTRLLVL.

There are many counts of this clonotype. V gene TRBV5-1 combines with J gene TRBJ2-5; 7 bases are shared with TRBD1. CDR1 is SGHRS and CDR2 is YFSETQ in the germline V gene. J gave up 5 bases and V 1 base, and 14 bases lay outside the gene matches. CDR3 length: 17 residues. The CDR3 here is CASSLPTDRARMETQYF. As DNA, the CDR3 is TGCGCCAGCAGCTTGCCCACCGACAGGGCGAGAATGGAGACCCAGTACTTC. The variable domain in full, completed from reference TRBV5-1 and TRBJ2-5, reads KAGVTQTPRYLIKTRGQQVTLSCSPISGHRSVSWYQQTPGQGLQFLFEYFSETQRNKGNFPGRFSGRQFSNSRSEMNVSTLELGDSALYLCASSLPTDRARMETQYFGPGTRLLVL.

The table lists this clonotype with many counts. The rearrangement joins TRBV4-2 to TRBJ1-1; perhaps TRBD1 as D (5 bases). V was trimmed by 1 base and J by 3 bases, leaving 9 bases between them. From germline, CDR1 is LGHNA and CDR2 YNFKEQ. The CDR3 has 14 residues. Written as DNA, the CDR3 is TGTGCCAGCAGCCAAGGCGACAGATACACTGAAGCTTTCTTT. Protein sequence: CASSQGDRYTEAFF.

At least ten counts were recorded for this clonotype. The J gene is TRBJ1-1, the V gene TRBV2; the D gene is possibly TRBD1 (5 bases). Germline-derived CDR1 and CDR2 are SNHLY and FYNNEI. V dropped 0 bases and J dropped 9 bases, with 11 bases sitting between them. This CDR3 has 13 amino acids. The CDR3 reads CASSEASQGKAFF. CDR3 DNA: TGTGCCAGCAGTGAAGCGAGTCAGGGCAAAGCTTTCTTT.

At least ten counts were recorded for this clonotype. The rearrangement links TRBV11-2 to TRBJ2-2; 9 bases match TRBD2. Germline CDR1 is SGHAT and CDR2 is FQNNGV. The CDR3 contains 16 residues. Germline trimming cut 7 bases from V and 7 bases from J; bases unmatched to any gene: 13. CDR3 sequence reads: CASTYGWRGGRGELFF. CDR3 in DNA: TGTGCCAGCACCTACGGGTGGCGGGGGGGCCGCGGGGAGCTGTTTTTT.

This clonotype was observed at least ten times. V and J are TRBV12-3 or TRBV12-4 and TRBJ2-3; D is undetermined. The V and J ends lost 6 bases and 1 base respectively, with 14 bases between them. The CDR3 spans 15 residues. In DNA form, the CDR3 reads TGTGCCAGCAGACGAAGAATCGAAGGCACAGATACGCAGTATTTT. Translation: CASRRRIEGTDTQYF.

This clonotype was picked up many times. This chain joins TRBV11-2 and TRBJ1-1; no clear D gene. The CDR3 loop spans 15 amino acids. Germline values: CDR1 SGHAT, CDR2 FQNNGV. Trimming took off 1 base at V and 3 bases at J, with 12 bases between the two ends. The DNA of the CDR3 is TGTGCCAGCAGCTTAGTCCTGGACGGTGACACTGAAGCTTTCTTT. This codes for CASSLVLDGDTEAFF.

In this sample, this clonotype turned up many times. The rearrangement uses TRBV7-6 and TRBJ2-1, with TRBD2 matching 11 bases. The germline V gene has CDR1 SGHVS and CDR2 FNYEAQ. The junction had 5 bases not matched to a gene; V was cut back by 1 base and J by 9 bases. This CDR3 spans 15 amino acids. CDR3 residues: CASSLVAGGPGEQFF. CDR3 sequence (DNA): TGTGCCAGCAGCTTAGTAGCGGGGGGGCCAGGTGAGCAGTTCTTC.

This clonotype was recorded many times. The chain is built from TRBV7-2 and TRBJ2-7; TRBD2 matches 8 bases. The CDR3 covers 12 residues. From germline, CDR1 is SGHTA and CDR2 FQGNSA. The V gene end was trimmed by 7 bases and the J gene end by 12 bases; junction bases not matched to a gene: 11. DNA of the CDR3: TGTGCCAGCACCACCCCGGCGGGAGGTCGGTACTTC. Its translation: CASTTPAGGRYF.

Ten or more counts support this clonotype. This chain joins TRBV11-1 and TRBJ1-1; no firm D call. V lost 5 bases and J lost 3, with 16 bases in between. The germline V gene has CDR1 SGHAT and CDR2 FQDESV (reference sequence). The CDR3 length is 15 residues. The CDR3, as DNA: TGTGCCAGCAGCGCCCGGGCGGCGCCCTACACTGAAGCTTTCTTT. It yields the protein CASSARAAPYTEAFF. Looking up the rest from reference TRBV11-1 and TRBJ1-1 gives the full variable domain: EAEVAQSPRYKITEKSQAVAFWCDPISGHATLYWYRQILGQGPELLVQFQDESVVDDSQLPKDRFSAERLKGVDSTLKIQPAELGDSAMYLCASSARAAPYTEAFFGQGTRLTVV.

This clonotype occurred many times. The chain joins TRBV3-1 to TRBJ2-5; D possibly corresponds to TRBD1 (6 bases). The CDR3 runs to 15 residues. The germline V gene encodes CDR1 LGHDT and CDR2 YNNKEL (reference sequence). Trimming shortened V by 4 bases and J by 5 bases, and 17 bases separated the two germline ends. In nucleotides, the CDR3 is TGTGCCAGCAGCCCACAGGGACGGCCCATGGAGACCCAGTACTTC. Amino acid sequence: CASSPQGRPMETQYF.

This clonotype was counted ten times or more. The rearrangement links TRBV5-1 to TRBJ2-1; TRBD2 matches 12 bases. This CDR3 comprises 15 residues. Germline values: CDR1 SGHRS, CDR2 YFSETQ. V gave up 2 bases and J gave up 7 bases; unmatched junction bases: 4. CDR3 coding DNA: TGCGCCAGCAGCTTAACTAGCGGGGGGTTAAATGAGCAGTTCTTC. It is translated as CASSLTSGGLNEQFF.

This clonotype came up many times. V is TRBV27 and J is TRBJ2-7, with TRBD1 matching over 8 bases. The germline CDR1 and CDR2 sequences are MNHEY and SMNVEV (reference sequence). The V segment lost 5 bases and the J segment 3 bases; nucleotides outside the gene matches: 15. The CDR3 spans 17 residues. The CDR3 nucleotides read TGTGCCAGCAGTCCACGATTGATAACAGGGGGTGGCTACGAGCAGTACTTC. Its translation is CASSPRLITGGGYEQYF.

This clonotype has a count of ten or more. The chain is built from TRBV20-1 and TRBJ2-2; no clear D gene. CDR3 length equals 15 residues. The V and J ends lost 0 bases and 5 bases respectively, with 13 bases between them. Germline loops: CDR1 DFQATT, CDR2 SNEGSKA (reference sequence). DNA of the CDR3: TGCAGTGCTAGAGATTGGCAGGAAGAGACCGGGGAGCTGTTTTTT. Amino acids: CSARDWQEETGELFF.